This T cell receptor (beta chain) was captured by sequencing in a study of blood T cells in healthy people across ages. Findings and caveats of the study: Strong correlation was found linking TCR beta diversity to naive T cell percentage.

Germline V gene lookup returns CDR1 SGHTA and CDR2 FQGTGA. This CDR3 is built from 16 residues. The germline V and J ends were trimmed by 0 bases and 4 bases, with 15 bases remaining between them. Regarding this clonotype: Its antigen is still unknown.

Alongside a J-beta primer mix, a sample-barcoded 5' primer served in a second PCR lasting 7 to 11 cycles. TCRdb redid the calling of the 5' RACE reads with MiXCR, one entry per CDR3 protein. The sample includes around 990,000 distinct CDR3 sequences, roughly two fifths seen only once; the top ten take approximately 14%. This sequence originates from a man between 18 and 35 years old in good health. The specimen sequenced was blood. J is TRBJ1-1 and V is TRBV7-3; no clear D. CDR3 bases: TGTGCCAGCAGCTTAACAGGAATTGACAAGGGCACTGAAGCTTTCTTT. Translating gives CASSLTGIDKGTEAFF.